These 13 T cell receptor beta chains were sequenced from one sample in a study of neoadjuvant anti-PD-1 for oral cavity cancer. Generated by immunoSEQ multiplex PCR, the TCRdb table keeps only in-frame clones and is missing some. The table includes approximately 15,000 clones, 35% to 40% detected once. Time point in this sample: after neoadjuvant nivolumab, at surgical resection. Sample: tumor tissue, taken after nivolumab (anti-PD-1) treatment. These receptors were obtained from a person between 35 and 79 years old with oral cavity squamous cell carcinoma.

The CDR3 here is CASIQRGGTDTQYF. DNA for the CDR3: TGTGCCAGCATCCAACGGGGGGGGACAGATACGCAGTATTTT. The genes are TRBV6-1 and TRBJ2-3; TRBD2 matches 8 bases. The germline V gene has CDR1 MNHNS and CDR2 SASEGT. The CDR3 runs to 14 residues. The J segment lost 3 bases and the V segment lost 7 bases, leaving 6 bases of the junction unmatched.

V and J are TRBV21-1 and TRBJ1-1; the listed D gene, TRBD1, was not tested against the DNA. TRBV21-1 counts as a pseudogene. The CDR3 length is 14 residues. CDR3 sequence: CASSISTGNTEAFF. Here the CDR3 DNA reads TGTGCCAGCAGCATCTCGACAGGGAACACTGAAGCTTTCTTT.

The chain is built from TRBV11-2 and TRBJ2-3; TRBD1 is a possible D gene (5 bases). The CDR3 extends over 15 amino acids. V lost 5 bases to trimming and J lost 0 bases, with 12 bases between them. Per the germline V gene, CDR1 is SGHAT and CDR2 is FQNNGV. This CDR3 is CASSGRARSTDTQYF. In DNA, the CDR3 is TGTGCCAGCAGCGGCAGGGCCCGGAGCACAGATACGCAGTATTTT.

V is TRBV7-9 and J is TRBJ2-2; D may correspond to TRBD1 or TRBD2 (5 bases each). V lost 3 bases and J 2 bases, leaving 16 bases between the germline ends. The CDR3 has 17 amino acids. Germline V gene lookup returns CDR1 SEHNR and CDR2 FQNEAQ (reference sequence). DNA for the CDR3: TGTGCCAGCAGCTTCGATTTTTGGGACCAAAACACCGGGGAGCTGTTTTTT. Encoded protein: CASSFDFWDQNTGELFF.

This clone was detected a few times. The chain combines TRBV19 with TRBJ2-3; TRBD1 aligns across 7 bases. The CDR3 contains 16 residues. The germline gives CDR1 LNHDA, CDR2 SQIVND (reference sequence). V trimming: 3 bases; J trimming: 6 bases; junction bases outside the gene matches: 12. CDR3 loop: CASSIGQAYEVDTQYF. CDR3 DNA: TGTGCCAGTAGTATTGGACAGGCCTACGAGGTGGATACGCAGTATTTT.

This clone showed up just a few times. The chain's CDR3 is CASAGGAGAPQYF. The CDR3 bases are TGTGCCAGCGCCGGGGGGGCGGGGGCCCCGCAGTATTTT. The chain joins TRBV7-2 to TRBJ2-3; TRBD2 aligns across 8 bases. CDR3 length equals 13 residues. From germline, CDR1 is SGHTA and CDR2 FQGNSA. V lost 8 bases and J lost 10; bases outside the gene matches: 11.

The V and J genes are TRBV10-3 and TRBJ2-3; no reliable D call. The CDR3 extends over 13 amino acids. Trimming took off 1 base at V and 6 bases at J, with 8 bases between the two ends. Germline V lookup: CDR1 ENHRY, CDR2 SYGVKD. The CDR3 DNA sequence: TGTGCCATCAGTGAGTGGGGATTGGATACGCAGTATTTT. Its protein product is CAISEWGLDTQYF.

This clone was picked up one time. The V and J genes are TRBV4-3 and TRBJ2-3, with 10 bases lining up with TRBD2. V dropped 0 bases and J dropped 1; count of bases not matched to a gene: 4. The CDR3 length is 17 residues. Germline CDR1 reads LGHNA; CDR2 reads YSLEER. The CDR3 DNA sequence: TGCGCCAGCAGCCAAGAAACTAGCGGGACCCGCACAGATACGCAGTATTTT. It is translated as CASSQETSGTRTDTQYF.

The CDR3 DNA is TGTGCCAGCAGCGTAGAAGTCTCCGAGATTTATGGCTACACCTTC. It translates to CASSVEVSEIYGYTF. The rearrangement joins TRBV9 to TRBJ1-2; D uncertain. The CDR3 contains 15 residues. V was cut by 0 bases and J by 5 bases, with 14 bases left in between. Germline-derived CDR1 and CDR2 are SGDLS and YYNGEE.

This chain joins TRBV6-1 and TRBJ1-1; D is ambiguous. The length of the CDR3 is 14 residues. Trimming cost V 4 bases and J 0 bases, with 9 bases left between them. Germline CDR1 and CDR2: MNHNS and SASEGT. The CDR3 spells CASSGTDMNTEAFF. As DNA, the CDR3 is TGTGCCAGCAGTGGTACAGATATGAACACTGAAGCTTTCTTT.

The chain recombines TRBV6-1 with TRBJ1-5; 8 nucleotides match TRBD1. From germline, CDR1 is MNHNS and CDR2 SASEGT. V shed 6 bases and J 5 bases; nucleotides not matched to a gene: 6. This CDR3 is built from 14 residues. The CDR3, as DNA: TGTGCCAGCAGGTCCGGGACAGGTTATCAGCCCCAGCATTTT. Encoded protein: CASRSGTGYQPQHF.

This clone has a handful of counts. The chain joins TRBV9 to TRBJ2-3, with 8 bases identical to TRBD2. CDR1 SGDLS and CDR2 YYNGEE come from the germline V gene. This CDR3 comprises 17 residues. V dropped 4 bases and J dropped 3; count of bases not matched to a gene: 13. CDR3 amino acids: CASSPTSTGGWTDTQYF. The CDR3 nucleotides read TGTGCCAGCAGCCCGACTAGCACGGGAGGGTGGACAGATACGCAGTATTTT.

This clone showed up just a few times. The rearrangement links TRBV4-2 to TRBJ2-7; TRBD2 matches at 8 bases. Losses at the gene ends were 2 bases for V and 7 bases for J; bases not matched to a gene: 13. The CDR3 is made up of 16 amino acids. In germline, CDR1 is LGHNA, CDR2 YNFKEQ. CDR3 loop: CASSQSIAGPPGEQYF. The CDR3 DNA reads as TGTGCCAGCAGCCAATCCATAGCGGGGCCCCCGGGGGAGCAGTACTTC.